These 3 T cell receptor beta chains originate from one sample sequenced in a study of T cell responses to AZD1222 COVID-19 vaccine. The data were produced by immunoSEQ multiplex PCR, yet TCRdb's version contains in-frame clones alone and is incomplete. Its table records some 150,000 clones. Material for sequencing was peripheral blood. These receptors originate from an adult in good health.

This chain connects TRBV30 to TRBJ1-1, with D unresolved. This CDR3 spans 13 amino acids. Trimming stripped 3 bases from V and 5 bases from J, with 13 bases between. Germline CDR1 and CDR2: GTSNPN and SVGIG (reference sequence). Here the CDR3 reads CAWRSGSKTEAFF. The DNA for the CDR3 is TGTGCCTGGAGATCGGGTAGCAAGACTGAAGCTTTCTTT.

The gene calls are TRBV5-1 and TRBJ2-3; perhaps TRBD2 as D (5 bases). The CDR3 is made up of 14 amino acids. Germline V lookup: CDR1 SGHRS, CDR2 YFSETQ. With 1 base removed from V and 7 bases from J, the gap between germline ends came to 13 bases. CDR3 amino acids: CASSLSAPGNTQYF. The CDR3 DNA reads TGCGCCAGCAGCTTGTCTGCCCCGGGAAATACGCAGTATTTT.

This sequence joins TRBV19 and TRBJ1-5, with TRBD1 matching over 7 bases. The germline V gene encodes CDR1 LNHDA and CDR2 SQIVND (reference sequence). Trimming removed 4 bases from V and 4 bases from J; junction bases left unmatched: 7. This CDR3 spans 15 amino acids. The CDR3: CASSTDRDGNQPQHF. The CDR3 DNA is TGTGCCAGTAGTACCGACAGGGATGGGAATCAGCCCCAGCATTTT.